The source of this T cell receptor (beta chain) is a study of technical replicates of blood from several donors. Germline CDR1 reads SGHKS; CDR2 reads YYEKEE (reference sequence). The trim removed 3 bases at V and 8 bases at J, leaving 5 bases unmatched. The CDR3 length is 14 residues. Clones were read by immunoSEQ multiplex PCR, and TCRdb kept only the in-frame ones, dropping some. The table has over 90,000 clones, around 96% seen once. The gene calls are TRBV5-5 and TRBJ2-1; 10 bases fit TRBD2. Sequenced sample: T cells isolated from PBMCs. This TCR derives from a human donor in good health. The CDR3 DNA reads as TGTGCCAGCAGCTCTAGCGGGAGTAGCGATGAGCAGTTCTTC. Translated, it gives CASSSSGSSDEQFF.